The 15 T cell receptor beta chains below come from one sample, sequenced in a study of shared clonotypes between healthy human individuals. Repertoires were generated with immunoSEQ multiplex PCR, while TCRdb's copy carries only in-frame clones and drops some. The sample shows approximately 530,000 clones, 90% to 97% of them seen only once. Material for sequencing was naive CD4+ T cells sorted from blood. Subset of the sample: CD45RA+ positively selected. The receptors were gathered from a woman between 25 and 40 years old in good health.

The chain has TRBV12-5 and TRBJ2-2; 11 nucleotides agree with TRBD2. Germline V gene lookup returns CDR1 LGHNT and CDR2 FRNRAP. The trim removed 4 bases at V and 2 bases at J, leaving 15 bases unmatched. This CDR3 region has 20 residues. The CDR3 loop is CASGYLRVRGTSGNTGELFF. The CDR3 region has the DNA TGTGCTAGTGGTTATTTGAGAGTGAGGGGGACTAGCGGTAACACCGGGGAGCTGTTTTTT. Drawing the rest from reference TRBV12-5 and TRBJ2-2, the complete variable domain is DARVTQTPRHKVTEMGQEVTMRCQPILGHNTVFWYRQTMMQGLELLAYFRNRAPLDDSGMPKDRFSAEMPDATLATLKIQPSEPRDSAVYFCASGYLRVRGTSGNTGELFFGEGSRLTVL.

This rearrangement joins TRBV27 to TRBJ2-7; D is unclear. Trimming took off 3 bases at V and 1 base at J, with 10 bases between the two ends. From germline, CDR1 is MNHEY and CDR2 SMNVEV (reference sequence). CDR3 length: 14 amino acids. The CDR3 DNA reads as TGTGCCAGCAGTTTTTCACGGAATTCCTACGAGCAGTACTTC. Its translation: CASSFSRNSYEQYF.

The CDR3 loop is CASSSRAAHGGDTQYF. CDR3 nucleotides: TGTGCCAGTAGTTCCCGGGCGGCCCACGGAGGTGATACGCAGTATTTT. The chain carries TRBV19 and TRBJ2-3; D may be TRBD2 (5 bases). V lost 5 bases and J lost 6, with 21 bases in between. The germline gives CDR1 LNHDA, CDR2 SQIVND (reference sequence). The CDR3 runs to 16 residues.

The chain couples TRBV6-5 to TRBJ2-6, with unresolved D. The germline V and J ends were trimmed by 6 bases and 0 bases, with 3 bases remaining between them. This CDR3 has 13 residues. Germline CDR1 is MNHEY and CDR2 is SVGAGI. The CDR3 DNA reads TGTGCCAGCAGATTCTCTGGGGCCAACGTCCTGACTTTC. Translating it yields CASRFSGANVLTF.

The rearrangement uses TRBV19 and TRBJ1-6; 7 nucleotides align to TRBD1. Germline assignment: CDR1 LNHDA and CDR2 SQIVND (reference sequence). Trimming took 6 bases from V and 0 from J; bases not matched to a gene: 2. This CDR3 spans 15 amino acids. CDR3 sequence (DNA): TGTGCCAGTAGGGGGGACAGCTCCTATAATTCACCCCTCCACTTT. It specifies CASRGDSSYNSPLHF.

V is TRBV23-1 and J is TRBJ2-5; 7 bases match TRBD1. The DNA end is a closer match to TRBJ2-7, so the J assignment may be wrong. TRBV23-1 is an ORF, with its function uncertain. This CDR3 has 15 residues. The CDR3 DNA reads as TGCGCCAGCAGTCAAGGTGACAGGGTATCCCACGAGCAGTACTTC. This encodes CASSQGDRVSHEQYF.

The chain is built from TRBV4-1 and TRBJ2-7; TRBD1 matches 7 bases. J gave up 3 bases and V 2 bases, and 13 bases lay outside the gene matches. The CDR3 length is 17 residues. Germline loops: CDR1 MGHRA, CDR2 YSYEKL. CDR3 DNA sequence: TGCGCCAGCAGCCAACCTGGGACAGCCAGTAGATTCTACGAGCAGTACTTC. Protein: CASSQPGTASRFYEQYF.

This chain joins TRBV7-6 and TRBJ2-5; 8 bases match TRBD1. Germline V gene data show CDR1 as SGHVS and CDR2 as FNYEAQ. The CDR3 is made up of 14 amino acids. The trim removed 3 bases at V and 5 bases at J, leaving 5 bases unmatched. The CDR3 DNA reads as TGTGCCAGCAGCTTTTACAGGGGGAGGGAGACCCAGTACTTC. Amino acid sequence: CASSFYRGRETQYF. Drawing the rest from reference TRBV7-6 and TRBJ2-5, the complete variable domain is GAGVSQSPRYKVTKRGQDVALRCDPISGHVSLYWYRQALGQGPEFLTYFNYEAQQDKSGLPNDRFSAERPEGSISTLTIQRTEQRDSAMYRCASSFYRGRETQYFGPGTRLLVL.

In this sample, this clone turned up once. CDR3 in amino acids: CSAHGGTEAFF. The CDR3 DNA is TGCAGTGCCCATGGGGGCACTGAAGCTTTCTTT. J is TRBJ1-1 and V is TRBV20-1; the D gene is possibly TRBD1 (5 bases). The CDR3 sequence is 11 residues long. Trimming removed 6 bases at V and 4 bases at J, with 9 bases between. In germline, CDR1 is DFQATT, CDR2 SNEGSKA (reference sequence).

The chain is built from TRBV19 and TRBJ2-2; D is perhaps TRBD2 (5 bases). The CDR3 runs to 14 residues. The V end lost 3 bases, the J end lost 3 bases, and 8 bases lay between the germline ends. Germline CDR1 LNHDA, CDR2 SQIVND (reference sequence). The DNA for the CDR3 is TGTGCCAGTAGTATTGCGGGCTACACCGGGGAGCTGTTTTTT. The encoded protein is CASSIAGYTGELFF. Based on the CDR3 plus reference TRBV19 and TRBJ2-2, the full variable domain is DGGITQSPKYLFRKEGQNVTLSCEQNLNHDAMYWYRQDPGQGLRLIYYSQIVNDFQKGDIAEGYSVSREKKESFPLTVTSAQKNPTAFYLCASSIAGYTGELFFGEGSRLTVL.

V is TRBV9 and J is TRBJ2-1, with 9 bases identical to TRBD1. This CDR3 has 15 amino acids. Per the germline V gene, CDR1 is SGDLS and CDR2 is YYNGEE. J gave up 5 bases and V 3 bases, and 6 bases lay outside the gene matches. As DNA, the CDR3 is TGTGCCAGCAGCGAAACCGGGACAGGGCACAATGAGCAGTTCTTC. As protein: CASSETGTGHNEQFF.

The genes are TRBV27 and TRBJ1-5; TRBD1 matches at 7 bases. Germline loops: CDR1 MNHEY, CDR2 SMNVEV (reference sequence). The CDR3 loop spans 14 amino acids. V was clipped by 4 bases and J by 5 bases; unmatched bases: 5. DNA of the CDR3: TGTGCCAGCAGTTCGGGACAGCTTGATCAGCCCCAGCATTTT. Amino acids: CASSSGQLDQPQHF.

The CDR3 loop is CASSSVSGSSYEQYF. CDR3 nucleotide sequence: TGTGCCAGCAGCTCGGTCAGCGGCAGCTCCTACGAGCAGTACTTC. The chain joins TRBV5-4 to TRBJ2-7; TRBD2 is a possible D gene (5 bases). Germline V gives CDR1 SGHNT, CDR2 YYREEE (reference sequence). The germline V and J ends were trimmed by 3 bases and 0 bases, with 13 bases remaining between them. The CDR3 runs 15 residues.

The chain employs TRBV9 and TRBJ1-3; D gene uncertain. CDR1 and CDR2 (germline): SGDLS, YYNGEE. The CDR3 extends over 19 amino acids. V shed 0 bases and J shed 0 bases, with 19 bases lying between them. CDR3 nucleotides: TGTGCCAGCAGCGTAGGATGGTCCCACACTATCGGCTCTGGAAACACCATATATTTT. Translated, it gives CASSVGWSHTIGSGNTIYF.

With regard to this clone: The same CDR3 is also encoded by other DNA sequences in this sample. The rearrangement links TRBV28 to TRBJ2-1; D is unclear. Germline V lookup: CDR1 MDHEN, CDR2 SYDVKM. V lost 3 bases and J lost 8, with 5 bases in between. The length of the CDR3 is 11 residues. The CDR3 coding sequence is TGTGCCAGCAGTTTCGGTTATGAGCAGTTCTTC. This codes for CASSFGYEQFF.